This T cell receptor (beta chain) was recorded in a study of beta chain features in type 1 diabetes. Looking at the study overall: When patients were set against healthy donors, age, gender and cell yields were similar.

As to this clone: As yet, its antigen is unknown.

General study findings and limits: A possible short-template PCR bias applies equally to patients and controls. Among all four CD4+ subsets, Type 1 diabetes patients had TCRB CDR3s that were moderately but significantly shorter.

In all sorted populations, purity surpassed 95%. The study reverse transcribed the entire isolated RNA, so it sequenced expressed TCRB transcripts. TCRdb keeps only in-frame clones here, not all; method: immunoSEQ multiplex PCR. The table has 300,000 to 400,000 clones, 8.5% to 10% seen once. Germline loops: CDR1 LNHDA, CDR2 SQIVND (reference sequence). There are 14 residues in the CDR3. V lost 9 bases and J 3 bases, leaving 12 bases between the germline ends. The genes are TRBV19 and TRBJ2-6; TRBD2 is a possible D gene (5 bases). The receptor was derived from a man aged 25-45 years with type 1 diabetes. The sequencing sample was made of central memory CD4+ T cells from blood. As DNA, the CDR3 is TGTGCCAGCCAACCCGGGGATGGGGCCAACGTCCTGACTTTC. Protein product: CASQPGDGANVLTF.